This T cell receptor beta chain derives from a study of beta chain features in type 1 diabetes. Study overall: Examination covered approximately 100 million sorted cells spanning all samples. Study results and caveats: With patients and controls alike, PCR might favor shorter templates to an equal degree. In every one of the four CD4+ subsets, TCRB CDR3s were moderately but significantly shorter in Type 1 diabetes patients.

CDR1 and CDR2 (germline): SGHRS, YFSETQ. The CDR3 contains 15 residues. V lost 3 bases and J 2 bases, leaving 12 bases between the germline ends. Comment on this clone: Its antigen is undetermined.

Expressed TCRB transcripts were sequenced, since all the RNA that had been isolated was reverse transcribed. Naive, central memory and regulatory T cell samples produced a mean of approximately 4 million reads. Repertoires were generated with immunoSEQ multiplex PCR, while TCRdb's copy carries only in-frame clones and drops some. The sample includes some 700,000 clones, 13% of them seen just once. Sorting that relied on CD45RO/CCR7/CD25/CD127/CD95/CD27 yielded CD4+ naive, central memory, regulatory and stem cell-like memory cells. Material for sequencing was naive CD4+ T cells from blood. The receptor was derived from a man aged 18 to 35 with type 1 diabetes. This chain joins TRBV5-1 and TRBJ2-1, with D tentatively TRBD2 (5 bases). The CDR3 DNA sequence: TGCGCCAGCAGCTCAAATGGACTGACCTACAATGAGCAGTTCTTC. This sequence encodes CASSSNGLTYNEQFF.